This T cell receptor beta chain was sequenced for a study of cytotoxic CD8 clonotypes in ibrutinib-treated CLL. Notes on the study in general: Private clonotypes, not public ones, expanded at ibrutinib response. The clonality went up when patients responded to ibrutinib and dropped back toward baseline at progression.

Libraries were prepared by immunoSEQ multiplex PCR; TCRdb keeps only in-frame clonotypes and omits some of them. The repertoire holds approximately 210,000 clones, with 72% as singletons. Of note for this clone: The antigen remains unidentified.

V was clipped by 8 bases and J by 4 bases; unmatched bases: 10. CDR1 and CDR2 from the germline V gene are MNHEY and SMNVEV (reference sequence). The CDR3 runs to 15 residues. This chain joins TRBV27 and TRBJ2-7; 11 bases align to TRBD1. This receptor was identified in a human donor with chronic lymphocytic leukemia. The input for sequencing was PBMCs, taken after 24 months of ibrutinib treatment. CDR3 loop: CASLKAGTGGYEQYF. Written as DNA, the CDR3 is TGTGCCAGCCTAAAGGCCGGGACAGGGGGATACGAGCAGTACTTC.